Listed here are 26 T cell receptor beta chains from one sample, sequenced in a study of shared clonotypes between healthy human individuals. The repertoire was sequenced with immunoSEQ multiplex PCR; TCRdb's copy has only in-frame clones and lacks some. Altogether some 2,500,000 clones are present, roughly 93% being singletons, with the ten largest covering 0.35% to 0.45%. Material: naive CD4+ T cells from PBMCs. Subset specified: CD45RA+ positively selected. The source is a man aged 18 to 30 in good health. Some clones in this sample may be carry-over from other donors' samples.

The chain is built from TRBV6-7 and TRBJ2-7; 16 nucleotides match TRBD2. TRBV6-7 is an open reading frame whose function is uncertain. CDR3 length equals 22 residues. The V gene end was trimmed by 2 bases and the J gene end by 0 bases; junction bases not matched to a gene: 16. The CDR3 nucleotides are TGTGCCAGCAGTTACGAGTCACCCACCGGGACTAGCGGGAGGGTAAGCTCCTACGAGCAGTACTTC. It yields the protein CASSYESPTGTSGRVSSYEQYF.

V and J are TRBV30 and TRBJ2-2; 13 nucleotides align to TRBD2. The CDR3 is 18 amino acids. CDR1 GTSNPN and CDR2 SVGIG come from the germline V gene (reference sequence). The J segment lost 1 base and the V segment lost 4 bases, leaving 9 bases of the junction unmatched. In DNA form, the CDR3 reads TGTGCCTGGACCATAACCCGGACTAGCGGGAGGAACACCGGGGAGCTGTTTTTT. Its translation: CAWTITRTSGRNTGELFF.

V and J are TRBV12-5 and TRBJ2-1; 10 bases map to TRBD1. The CDR3 consists of 14 residues. Germline loops: CDR1 LGHNT, CDR2 FRNRAP. J was trimmed by 8 bases and V by 7 bases; bases with no gene match: 8. The CDR3 spells CASARRDRGDEQFF. For the CDR3, the DNA is TGTGCTAGTGCTAGACGGGACAGGGGAGATGAGCAGTTCTTC.

The chain couples TRBV9 to TRBJ1-4; maybe TRBD1 (6 bases). This CDR3 has 16 amino acids. The germline V gene encodes CDR1 SGDLS and CDR2 YYNGEE. V lost 4 bases, J lost 2 bases, and 15 bases lay in between. CDR3 region: CASSPRADSTNEKLFF. The CDR3 nucleotides read TGTGCCAGCAGCCCGCGGGCGGACAGTACTAATGAAAAACTGTTTTTT.

A remark on this clone: Other DNA sequences from this sample encode an identical CDR3 as well. CDR3 protein: CASSTGGYGYTF. CDR3 in DNA: TGTGCCAGCAGTACAGGCGGCTATGGCTACACCTTC. The chain links TRBV27 to TRBJ1-2; tentatively, D is TRBD1 (5 bases). The CDR3 extends over 12 amino acids. Germline assignment: CDR1 MNHEY and CDR2 SMNVEV (reference sequence). The V and J ends lost 5 bases and 4 bases respectively, with 8 bases between them.

The chain joins TRBV7-9 to TRBJ1-2; D ambiguous. CDR1 SEHNR and CDR2 FQNEAQ come from the germline V gene (reference sequence). The CDR3 length is 13 residues. Trimming stripped 4 bases from V and 3 bases from J, with 9 bases between. The CDR3 DNA reads as TGTGCCAGCAGCTCGCCCGTCTACTATGGCTACACCTTC. This translates into CASSSPVYYGYTF. The variable domain in full, with the rest retrieved from reference TRBV7-9 and TRBJ1-2, is DTGVSQNPRHKITKRGQNVTFRCDPISEHNRLYWYRQTLGQGPEFLTYFQNEAQLEKSRLLSDRFSAERPKGSFSTLEIQRTEQGDSAMYLCASSSPVYYGYTFGSGTRLTVV.

The chain carries TRBV15 and TRBJ2-7; the D gene is possibly TRBD1 (5 bases). The germline V gene has CDR1 LNHNV and CDR2 YYDKDF (reference sequence). The V end was cut by 2 bases, the J end by 2 bases, with 13 bases between. The CDR3 is 15 residues long. The CDR3 region has the DNA TGTGCCACCAGCAGAAGGCGACAGTTACCCTACGAGCAGTACTTC. It translates to CATSRRRQLPYEQYF.

The chain combines TRBV9 with TRBJ2-3, with D hard to call. Trimming took 3 bases from V and 0 from J, leaving 11 bases between them. This CDR3 has 15 residues. CDR1 is SGDLS, CDR2 YYNGEE, per germline. The CDR3 protein is CASSAPGTSTDTQYF. The CDR3 nucleotides are TGTGCCAGCAGCGCCCCCGGCACTAGCACAGATACGCAGTATTTT.

V usage is TRBV7-2 and J usage is TRBJ1-2, with 8 nucleotides matching TRBD1. There are 17 residues in the CDR3. Germline lookup yields CDR1 SGHTA and CDR2 FQGNSA. Unmatched junction bases numbered 13, after V lost 3 bases and J lost 4 bases. The CDR3 DNA reads as TGTGCCAGCAGCTTGCTCCAGAGGACAGGGCTTAGCTATGGCTACACCTTC. Translated, it gives CASSLLQRTGLSYGYTF.

The chain uses TRBV2 and TRBJ2-6; D uncertain. Trimming stripped 1 base from V and 4 bases from J, with 8 bases between. Germline CDR1 SNHLY, CDR2 FYNNEI. This CDR3 is built from 15 residues. The CDR3 reads CASSEGQVGANVLTF. The CDR3 DNA reads TGTGCCAGCAGTGAAGGGCAGGTAGGGGCCAACGTCCTGACTTTC. Drawing the rest from reference TRBV2 and TRBJ2-6, the complete variable domain is EPEVTQTPSHQVTQMGQEVILRCVPISNHLYFYWYRQILGQKVEFLVSFYNNEISEKSEIFDDQFSVERPDGSNFTLKIRSTKLEDSAMYFCASSEGQVGANVLTFGAGSRLTVL.

The gene calls are TRBV28 and TRBJ2-5; 8 bases agree with TRBD1. The CDR3 is 15 amino acids. Unmatched junction bases numbered 8, after V lost 2 bases and J lost 6 bases. Germline V gene lookup returns CDR1 MDHEN and CDR2 SYDVKM. CDR3 protein: CASSLRQGARKTQYF. Here the CDR3 DNA reads TGTGCCAGCAGTTTACGGCAGGGGGCGAGGAAGACCCAGTACTTC.

The rearrangement uses TRBV5-1 and TRBJ2-5; D possibly corresponds to TRBD1 (5 bases). Germline V CDR1 and CDR2: SGHRS, YFSETQ. V was cut by 4 bases and J by 1 base, with 11 bases left in between. The CDR3 extends over 14 amino acids. The CDR3 loop is CASSITGFQETQYF. As DNA, the CDR3 is TGCGCCAGCAGCATTACAGGATTCCAAGAGACCCAGTACTTC.

The chain employs TRBV6-1 and TRBJ2-5; no firm D call. Germline V gene sequence: CDR1 MNHNS, CDR2 SASEGT. With 2 bases removed from V and 2 bases from J, the gap between germline ends came to 12 bases. The CDR3 is 15 residues long. The CDR3 DNA is TGTGCCAGCAGTGAATTTTTGGGGTATCAAGAGACCCAGTACTTC. It specifies CASSEFLGYQETQYF.

The CDR3 spells CASSRRAPGTGGNQPQHF. CDR3 in DNA: TGTGCCAGCAGCCGTAGAGCCCCCGGGACAGGGGGAAATCAGCCCCAGCATTTT. This chain connects TRBV11-2 to TRBJ1-5; 11 bases are a match to TRBD1. This CDR3 is 18 amino acids long. V gave up 5 bases and J gave up 4 bases; unmatched junction bases: 13. Germline V CDR1 and CDR2: SGHAT, FQNNGV.

The J gene is TRBJ1-1, the V gene TRBV5-1, with 7 positions matching TRBD1. CDR1 and CDR2 from the germline V gene are SGHRS and YFSETQ. The V and J ends lost 1 base and 1 base, in that order; junction bases with no gene match: 4. The CDR3 is made up of 15 amino acids. The CDR3 loop reads CASSLTGARNTEAFF. The CDR3 DNA is TGCGCCAGCAGCTTGACAGGGGCGCGGAACACTGAAGCTTTCTTT. The full variable domain, in which reference TRBV5-1 and TRBJ1-1 provide the parts outside the CDR3, is KAGVTQTPRYLIKTRGQQVTLSCSPISGHRSVSWYQQTPGQGLQFLFEYFSETQRNKGNFPGRFSGRQFSNSRSEMNVSTLELGDSALYLCASSLTGARNTEAFFGQGTRLTVV.

This clone was seen a single time. The chain links TRBV5-3 to TRBJ1-2, with no clear D. TRBV5-3 is flagged as an ORF with uncertain function. V gave up 6 bases and J gave up 0 bases, with 15 bases separating them. The CDR3 sequence is 15 residues long. The CDR3 DNA sequence: TGTGCCAGAATGCGCATGGGAAAACCTAACTATGGCTACACCTTC. Its protein is CARMRMGKPNYGYTF.

The chain joins TRBV6-5 to TRBJ2-7; D gene ambiguous. Germline V lookup: CDR1 MNHEY, CDR2 SVGAGI. V was cut by 0 bases and J by 2 bases, with 11 bases left in between. The CDR3 totals 15 residues. For the CDR3, the DNA is TGTGCCAGCAGTTACTCGGAAGCCTGGGCCTACGAGCAGTACTTC. It is translated as CASSYSEAWAYEQYF.

About this clone itself: Within the sample, other DNA sequences also encode this same CDR3. The V and J genes are TRBV5-1 and TRBJ2-5, with a possible D match to TRBD1 (5 bases). V lost 0 bases to trimming and J lost 5 bases, with 8 bases between them. From germline, CDR1 is SGHRS and CDR2 YFSETQ. CDR3 length: 13 amino acids. The CDR3 sequence: CASSLEGRETQYF. The CDR3 DNA sequence: TGCGCCAGCAGCTTGGAGGGGCGGGAGACCCAGTACTTC.

The chain's CDR3 is CASSQDPSTGRTEAFF. For the CDR3, the DNA is TGCGCCAGCAGCCAAGATCCATCCACAGGGAGGACTGAAGCTTTCTTT. V gene TRBV4-1 combines with J gene TRBJ1-1; a weak D match, TRBD1 (6 bases). Germline V gene data show CDR1 as MGHRA and CDR2 as YSYEKL. V dropped 0 bases and J dropped 5 bases, with 16 bases sitting between them. The CDR3 contains 16 residues.

This chain links TRBV28 with TRBJ2-2; TRBD1 aligns across 10 bases. The CDR3 spans 13 residues. The junction had 4 bases not matched to a gene; V was cut back by 6 bases and J by 9 bases. CDR1 MDHEN and CDR2 SYDVKM come from the germline V gene. The CDR3 DNA reads TGTGCCAGCAGCGGACAGGGGGTCCGGGAGCTGTTTTTT. It specifies CASSGQGVRELFF.

V is TRBV6-1 and J is TRBJ1-2; D call uncertain. Trimming left V 1 base short and J 5 bases short, with 11 bases between. This CDR3 is built from 14 residues. Germline CDR1 is MNHNS and CDR2 is SASEGT. The CDR3 reads CASSEGWQEYGYTF. CDR3 DNA: TGTGCCAGCAGTGAAGGCTGGCAGGAGTATGGCTACACCTTC.

Regarding this clone: The sample has other DNA sequences that encode this CDR3 too. V and J are TRBV7-9 and TRBJ2-7; no clear D gene. Trimming removed 3 bases at V and 6 bases at J, with 6 bases between. The germline V gene encodes CDR1 SEHNR and CDR2 FQNEAQ (reference sequence). CDR3 length: 11 residues. CDR3 loop: CASSLVGEQYF. CDR3 DNA: TGTGCCAGCAGCTTGGTTGGCGAGCAGTACTTC. The whole variable domain, filled in from reference TRBV7-9 and TRBJ2-7, reads DTGVSQNPRHKITKRGQNVTFRCDPISEHNRLYWYRQTLGQGPEFLTYFQNEAQLEKSRLLSDRFSAERPKGSFSTLEIQRTEQGDSAMYLCASSLVGEQYFGPGTRLTVT.

CDR3 in amino acids: CAWSGVRREKLFF. In DNA form, the CDR3 reads TGTGCCTGGAGTGGAGTTCGTCGAGAGAAACTGTTTTTT. V and J are TRBV30 and TRBJ1-4; unclear D gene. The CDR3 loop spans 13 amino acids. Germline lookup yields CDR1 GTSNPN and CDR2 SVGIG (reference sequence). Trimming left V 1 base short and J 11 bases short, with 14 bases between.

The chain joins TRBV15 to TRBJ1-5; D gene uncertain. Germline CDR1 LNHNV, CDR2 YYDKDF (reference sequence). V lost 0 bases and J lost 6, with 9 bases in between. The CDR3 extends over 14 amino acids. This CDR3 is CATSREVRPQPQHF. CDR3 DNA: TGTGCCACCAGCAGAGAGGTCAGGCCTCAGCCCCAGCATTTT.

This clone was observed once. Other DNA sequences in the sample encode the same CDR3. The chain carries TRBV5-1 and TRBJ1-2; 7 nucleotides line up with TRBD1. Germline values: CDR1 SGHRS, CDR2 YFSETQ. V gave up 0 bases and J gave up 5 bases; unmatched junction bases: 4. CDR3 length equals 14 residues. CDR3 DNA sequence: TGCGCCAGCAGCTTGGACCCAGGGGGATATGGCTACACCTTC. This gives the protein CASSLDPGGYGYTF.

The rearrangement links TRBV18 to TRBJ2-7; 14 bases are a match to TRBD2. This CDR3 region has 15 residues. Germline-derived CDR1 and CDR2 are KGHSH and LQKENI. Trimming took 5 bases from V and 7 from J; bases not matched to a gene: 7. This CDR3 reads CASSSPTSGRGEQYF. Written as DNA, the CDR3 is TGTGCCAGCTCATCCCCGACTAGCGGGAGGGGGGAGCAGTACTTC.